This TCR beta chain emerged from a study of early T cells in non-severe SARS-CoV-2 infection. CDR1 SGHRS and CDR2 YFSETQ come from the germline V gene. V shed 0 bases and J shed 0 bases, with 7 bases lying between them. The CDR3 covers 15 residues. TCRdb redid the calling of the 5' RACE reads with MiXCR, one entry per CDR3 protein. The repertoire holds around 57,000 distinct CDR3 sequences, with 5.5% to 7.5% as singletons. The TCR sequence derives from an adult who was a healthcare worker with PCR-confirmed SARS-CoV-2 infection or an uninfected control (not recorded which). The sample comprised whole blood. This chain joins TRBV5-1 and TRBJ2-1; D not certain. CDR3 nucleotides: TGCGCCAGCAGCTTGGTTTTCGGCTCCTACAATGAGCAGTTCTTC. This gives the protein CASSLVFGSYNEQFF.